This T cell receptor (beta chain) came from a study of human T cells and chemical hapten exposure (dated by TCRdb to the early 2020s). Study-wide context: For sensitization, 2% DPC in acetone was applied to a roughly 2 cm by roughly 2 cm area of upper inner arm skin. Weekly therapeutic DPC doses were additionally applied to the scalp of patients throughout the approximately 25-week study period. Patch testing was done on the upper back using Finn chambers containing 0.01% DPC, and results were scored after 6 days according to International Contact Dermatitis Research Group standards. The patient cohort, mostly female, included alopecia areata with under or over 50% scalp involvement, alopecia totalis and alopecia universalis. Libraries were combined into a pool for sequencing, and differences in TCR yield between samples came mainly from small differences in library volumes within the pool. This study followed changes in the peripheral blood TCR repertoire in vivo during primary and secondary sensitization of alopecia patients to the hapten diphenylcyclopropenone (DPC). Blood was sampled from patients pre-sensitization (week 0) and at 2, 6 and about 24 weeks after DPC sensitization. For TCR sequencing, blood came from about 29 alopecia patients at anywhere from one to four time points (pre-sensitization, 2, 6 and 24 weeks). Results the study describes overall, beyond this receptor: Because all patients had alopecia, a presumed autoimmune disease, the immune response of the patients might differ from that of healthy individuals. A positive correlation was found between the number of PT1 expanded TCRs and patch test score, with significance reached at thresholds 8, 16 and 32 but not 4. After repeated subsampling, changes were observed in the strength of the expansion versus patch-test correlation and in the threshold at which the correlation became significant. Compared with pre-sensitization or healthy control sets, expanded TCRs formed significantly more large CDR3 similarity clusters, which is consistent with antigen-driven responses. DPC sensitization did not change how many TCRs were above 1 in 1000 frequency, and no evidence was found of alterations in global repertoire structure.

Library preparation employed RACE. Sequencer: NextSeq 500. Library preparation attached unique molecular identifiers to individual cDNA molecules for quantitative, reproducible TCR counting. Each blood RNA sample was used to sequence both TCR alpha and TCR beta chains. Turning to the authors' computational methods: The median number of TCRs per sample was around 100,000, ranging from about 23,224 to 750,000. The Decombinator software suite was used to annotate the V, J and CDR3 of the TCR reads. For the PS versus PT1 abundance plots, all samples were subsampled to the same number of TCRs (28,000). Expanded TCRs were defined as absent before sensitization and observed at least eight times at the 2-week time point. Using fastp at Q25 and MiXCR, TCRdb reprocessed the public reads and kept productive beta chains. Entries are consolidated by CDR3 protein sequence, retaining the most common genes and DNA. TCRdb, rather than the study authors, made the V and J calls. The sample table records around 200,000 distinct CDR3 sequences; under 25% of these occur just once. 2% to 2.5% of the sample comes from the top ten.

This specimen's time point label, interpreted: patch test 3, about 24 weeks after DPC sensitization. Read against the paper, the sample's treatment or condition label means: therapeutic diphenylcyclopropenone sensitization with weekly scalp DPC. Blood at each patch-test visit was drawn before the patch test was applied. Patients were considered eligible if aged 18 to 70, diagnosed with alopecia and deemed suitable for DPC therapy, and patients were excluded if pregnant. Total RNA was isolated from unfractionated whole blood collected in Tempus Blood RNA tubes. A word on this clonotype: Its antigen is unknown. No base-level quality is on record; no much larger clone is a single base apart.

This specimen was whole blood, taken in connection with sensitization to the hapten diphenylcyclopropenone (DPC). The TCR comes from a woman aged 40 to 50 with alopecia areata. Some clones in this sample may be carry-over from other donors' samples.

The CDR3 region has the sequence CASSVGIQGNYEQYF. The DNA sequence reads TGTGCCAGCAGCGTAGGGATACAGGGAAATTACGAGCAGTACTTC. The sequence joins TRBV9 to TRBJ2-7; TRBD1 is a weak D gene call, 6 bases matching. The trim is 0 bases for V and 4 bases for J, with a gap of 14 bases between the germline ends. The CDR3, from cysteine to phenylalanine, totals 15 residues. CDR3 DNA is the only sequence kept; it has 45 bases, read in frame from the first base. CDR1 SGDLS and CDR2 YYNGEE are derived from the germline V gene.